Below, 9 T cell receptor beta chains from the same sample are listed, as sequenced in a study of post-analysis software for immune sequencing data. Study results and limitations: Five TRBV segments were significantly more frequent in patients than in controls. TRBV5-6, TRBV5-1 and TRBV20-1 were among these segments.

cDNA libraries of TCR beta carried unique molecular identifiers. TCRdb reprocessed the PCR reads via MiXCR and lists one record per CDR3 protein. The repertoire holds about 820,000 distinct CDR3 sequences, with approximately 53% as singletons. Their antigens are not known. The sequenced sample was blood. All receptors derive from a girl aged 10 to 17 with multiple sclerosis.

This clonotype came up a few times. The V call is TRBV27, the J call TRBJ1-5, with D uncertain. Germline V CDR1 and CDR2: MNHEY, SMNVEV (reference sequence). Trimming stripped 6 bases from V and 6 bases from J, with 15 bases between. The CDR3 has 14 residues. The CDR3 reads CASSLTPEGQPQHF. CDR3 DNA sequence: TGTGCCAGCAGCCTGACCCCTGAAGGTCAGCCCCAGCATTTT.

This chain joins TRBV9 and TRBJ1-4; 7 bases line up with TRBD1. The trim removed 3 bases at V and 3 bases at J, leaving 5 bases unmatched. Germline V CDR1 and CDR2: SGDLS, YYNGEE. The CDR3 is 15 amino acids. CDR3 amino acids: CASSAGQLANEKLFF. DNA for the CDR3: TGTGCCAGCAGCGCGGGACAGCTGGCTAATGAAAAACTGTTTTTT.

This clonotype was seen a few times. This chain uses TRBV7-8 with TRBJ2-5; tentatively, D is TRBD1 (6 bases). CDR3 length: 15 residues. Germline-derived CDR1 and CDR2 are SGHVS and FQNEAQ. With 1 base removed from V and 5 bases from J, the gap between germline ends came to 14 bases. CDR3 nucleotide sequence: TGTGCCAGCAGCTTAGGTCTAACAGGGTGGGAGACCCAGTACTTC. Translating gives CASSLGLTGWETQYF.

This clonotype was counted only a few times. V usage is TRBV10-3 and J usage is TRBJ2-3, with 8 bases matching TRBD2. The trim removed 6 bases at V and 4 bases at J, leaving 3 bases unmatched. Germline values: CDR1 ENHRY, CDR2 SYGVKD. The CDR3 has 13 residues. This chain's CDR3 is CAIRAGEPDTQYF. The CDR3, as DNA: TGTGCCATCAGAGCGGGAGAGCCAGATACGCAGTATTTT.

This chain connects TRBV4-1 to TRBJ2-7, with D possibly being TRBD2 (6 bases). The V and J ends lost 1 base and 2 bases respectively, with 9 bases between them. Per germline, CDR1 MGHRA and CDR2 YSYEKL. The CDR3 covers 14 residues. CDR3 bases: TGCGCCAGCAGCCAAGTTGGGAGGACCTACGAGCAGTACTTC. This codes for CASSQVGRTYEQYF.

CDR3 in DNA: TGTGCCAGCAGCTTACCCATTGGGGCTACCCAAGAGACCCAGTACTTC. It encodes CASSLPIGATQETQYF. The rearrangement uses TRBV11-2 and TRBJ2-5; a possible D gene is TRBD1 (5 bases). There are 16 residues in the CDR3. V was clipped by 2 bases and J by 1 base, with 14 bases between them. From germline, CDR1 is SGHAT and CDR2 FQNNGV.

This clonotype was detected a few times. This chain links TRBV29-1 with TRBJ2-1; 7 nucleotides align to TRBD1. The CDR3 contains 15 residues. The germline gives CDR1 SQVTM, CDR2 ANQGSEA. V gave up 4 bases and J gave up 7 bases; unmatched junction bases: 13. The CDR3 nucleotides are TGCAGCGTTGCCCCTGACAGGGTGACCCGGAATGAGCAGTTCTTC. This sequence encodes CSVAPDRVTRNEQFF.

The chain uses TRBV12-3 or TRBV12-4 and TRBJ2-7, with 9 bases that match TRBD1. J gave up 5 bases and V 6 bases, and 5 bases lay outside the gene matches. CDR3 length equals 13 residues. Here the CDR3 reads CASRRDRVHEQYF. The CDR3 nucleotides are TGTGCCAGCAGAAGGGACAGGGTCCACGAGCAGTACTTC.

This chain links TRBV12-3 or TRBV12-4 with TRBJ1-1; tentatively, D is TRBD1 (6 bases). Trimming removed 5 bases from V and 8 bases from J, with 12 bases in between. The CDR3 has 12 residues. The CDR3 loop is CASSLGTGEAFF. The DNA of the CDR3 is TGTGCCAGCAGTCTAGGTACAGGGGAAGCTTTCTTT.